This entry is about one T cell receptor beta chain. Its antigen is undetermined. Germline loops: CDR1 MGHDK, CDR2 SYGVNS. CDR3 length: 12 residues. Trimming took 6 bases from V and 5 from J, leaving 10 bases between them. The data derive from a study of T cell responses to AZD1222 COVID-19 vaccine. Study-level findings and limits: Females outnumbered males among donors, who were mostly white British; clonal diversity was possibly underestimated. Repertoires were obtained only post-peak T cell response. Recipients of AZD1222 seropositive at baseline numbered only 6 or 7.

Assay: immunoSEQ multiplex PCR; the TCRdb copy retains only in-frame clones and omits some. The sample has 85,000 to 90,000 clones; around nine tenths are singletons. The starting material was peripheral blood, obtained on day 0 of MenACWY control vaccination. This TCR was sampled from an adult in good health. The chain recombines TRBV25-1 with TRBJ1-2, with D perhaps TRBD1 (6 bases). CDR3 sequence reads: CASRQGLYGYTF. In DNA form, the CDR3 reads TGTGCCAGCAGACAGGGCCTATATGGCTACACCTTC.